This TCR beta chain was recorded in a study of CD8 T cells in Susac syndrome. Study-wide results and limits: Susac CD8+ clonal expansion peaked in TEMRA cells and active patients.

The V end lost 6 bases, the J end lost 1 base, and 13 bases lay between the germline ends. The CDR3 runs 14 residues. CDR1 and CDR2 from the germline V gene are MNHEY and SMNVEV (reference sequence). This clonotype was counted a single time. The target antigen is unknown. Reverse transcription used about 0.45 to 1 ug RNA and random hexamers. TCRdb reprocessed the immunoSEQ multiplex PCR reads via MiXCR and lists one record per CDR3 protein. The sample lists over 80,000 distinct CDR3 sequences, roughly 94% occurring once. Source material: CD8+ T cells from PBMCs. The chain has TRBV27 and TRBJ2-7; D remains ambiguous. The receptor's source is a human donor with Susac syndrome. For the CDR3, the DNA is TGTGCCAGCAGACACAGCTTAATGTCCTACGAGCAGTACTTC. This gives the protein CASRHSLMSYEQYF.